This T cell receptor beta chain was documented in a study of cytomegalovirus exposure and HLA in healthy donors (dated by TCRdb to the late 2010s). In terms of the full investigation: An earlier analysis of some 600 of the donors reported approximately 280 Gb of sequence data and 95 million to 140 million unique TCR beta sequences obtained from around 190 million T cells. Typing coverage varied by locus: roughly 620-630 donors for A, B, C, DRB1 and DQB1; under 550 for DQA1; more than 600 for DPA1; roughly 450 for DPB1. Genome-wide SNP genotypes for about 60% of the roughly 700 donors were used in a later genetic analysis, which treated that subset as a discovery cohort. A separate validation cohort of about 110 different subjects was used in addition to the 666-subject first cohort. Among around 400 genotyped donors of the cohort, an average of approximately 200,000 unique TCR beta nucleotide sequences was sequenced per donor, of which about 18% were non-productive. To study patterns of TCR occurrence, a later analysis re-analyzed previously published TCR beta repertoires from 500 to 850 donors and added high-resolution HLA genotyping. Class I and class II HLA loci were covered by the typing at four-digit resolution. An early release that covered about 600 HLA-typed donors contained 250 to 350 gigabases of sequencing data and approximately 85 million unique TCR sequences. The study aimed to test whether signatures of past pathogen exposure could be identified by cataloging public T cell receptors. Every discovery cohort repertoire had been produced on one sequencing platform. The genetic ancestry cluster associated with self-reported Caucasian donors included around 76% of the roughly 410 genotyped donors. Donor age, sex, ethnicity and CMV serostatus were compiled together with the repertoire data. To predict cytomegalovirus infection status, the study combined high-throughput TCR immunosequencing, statistical association of individual TCRs with disease status, and machine learning. The T cell repertoires of 666 subjects were profiled by immunosequencing and related to cytomegalovirus serostatus. Because of strong linkage in the cohort, four to six DR-DQ haplotypes were treated as single units for association and clustering. An earlier analysis of around 580 of the donors used high-throughput TCR beta sequencing to judge whether each TCR beta V gene segment behaved as functional or pseudogenic. The later analysis used no new phenotypic data to find candidate immune exposures, relying instead on TCR beta sequences and their occurrence across donors. Overall results and qualifications from the work: In vitro tests confirmed that three of the cytomegalovirus-associated TCR beta chains recognize cytomegalovirus antigens. Most TCR sequences were observed very rarely across donors, whereas some public TCRs were present in many individuals. A later analysis found that HLA-associated TCR beta chains were more clonally expanded and had lower generation probabilities than equally common non-associated chains. Presence/absence analyses assumed roughly uniform sequencing depth across donors, an assumption that may not hold. V-gene and J-gene trimming of TCR beta chains was associated with a missense DCLRE1C variant in a later genetic analysis, and the association was replicated in an independent cohort. This cohort had only TCR beta chains sequenced, and the lack of alpha or paired-chain data limited which features could be detected. Most CMV-associated TCR beta chains appeared to be HLA-restricted in a later analysis, and the HLA associations seemed to be driven largely by CMV exposure. In a later analysis, several top co-occurrence clusters were reported to appear linked to parvovirus B19, influenza, CMV and Epstein-Barr virus. Specific HLA alleles were associated with 15,000 to 20,000 TCR beta sequences at a false discovery rate of 0.05 in a later analysis. In a later analysis, the rate of TCR association differed among HLA loci, with DRB1 alleles having the most associated TCRs and HLA-C alleles having the fewest. A total of 150 or so TCR beta chains were listed by the study as associated with cytomegalovirus. CMV serostatus was the only immune exposure information available for the cohort. It was suggested by the authors that the approach could potentially be generalized to other disease states and immunological phenotypes. Linkage disequilibrium might explain the correlated functional status among segregating V segments, but an unknown experimental factor could not be ruled out. In an earlier analysis of over 550 of the donors, most TCR beta V segments were observed in productive rearrangements about 90% or about 30% of the time, broadly matching IMGT annotations. Because counts were too low, around 18 rarely observed V segments, including chromosome 9 orphons, were left out of the earlier analysis of approximately 580 of the donors. When HLA alleles, especially DR and DQ, strongly co-occurred, TCR associations were difficult to assign to individual alleles. Because HLA typing was missing for some donors at each locus, association tests included only the typed subset. Some IMGT-functional V segments, including TRBV6-2 and TRBV6-3, could not be told apart with the 87-base-pair reads, so those segments were excluded. A later genetic analysis reported fewer N-insertions in productive TCRs among donors in an Asian-associated ancestry cluster than the approximately 670-donor mean. A further reported finding was that TCR beta sequences accurately predicted the HLA-A and HLA-B alleles for most subjects in the first cohort. The classifier was reported to diagnose cytomegalovirus status with high specificity and sensitivity in both the original cohort and the validation cohort. A cluster of highly shared sequence variants was judged likely to represent a technical artifact of the sequencing pipeline.

In total, over 600 healthy bone marrow donors made up the cohort. At the time of sampling, all cohort members were nominally healthy, though unrecorded immune exposures were likely present. The donor tested CMV seropositive and was one of the 289 seropositive cohort members. A peripheral blood sample was collected from each donor, and TCR beta sequencing was performed on peripheral blood mononuclear cells. The Qiagen DNeasy Blood Extraction Kit was used to extract genomic DNA from the blood cell samples. From cysteine to phenylalanine, the CDR3 is 10 amino acids long. The sequence is cut down to CDR3 DNA, 30 bases in frame from base 1. Trimming costs V 7 bases and J 14 bases, and their ends lie 15 bases apart. CDR1 and CDR2, per the germline V gene, are SQVTM and ANQGSEA. The library was generated by the immunoSEQ multiplex PCR assay. For the multiplex PCR, a mixture combining 60 forward primers for TCR Vbeta segments and 13 reverse primers for TCR Jbeta segments was used. The CDR3 region of rearranged TCR beta genes was amplified from genomic DNA by a multiplex PCR assay. The amplified TCR beta libraries were sequenced on the Illumina HiSeq System as 87-base-pair reads. The study's processing was this. A later analysis tallied tens of millions of unique TCR beta chains across the 650 to 750 repertoires, and some 10 million of those chains were shared by two or more donors. To remove PCR and sequencing errors, raw reads were error-corrected and collapsed into unique sequences using a nearest-neighbor algorithm that merged closely related sequences. V, D and J gene segments were assigned by aligning CDR3 sequences to IMGT reference sequences. Each retained sequence needed at least a six-nucleotide match to both a V gene segment and a J gene segment. Rearrangements were classified as productive when the CDR3 lacked stop codons and remained in frame with V and J, and all other rearrangements were classified as non-productive. CDR3 was defined according to IMGT convention as the region running from the second conserved V-encoded cysteine to the conserved J-encoded phenylalanine. In an earlier analysis of around 600 of the donors, sequences lacking an unambiguous match to a single V gene segment were excluded. An earlier analysis of approximately 590 of the donors classified V segments as functional when productive rearrangements were above 56.7% and as segregating when the standard deviation between donors was above 5%. To diagnose cytomegalovirus status from the catalog of TCR beta chain sequences, a statistical classification framework was built. A later analysis assigned V and J genes by comparing TCR nucleotide sequences with IMGT/GENE-DB human TR gene sequences. A later analysis assigned CDR3 sequences and most-parsimonious VDJ recombination scenarios with the TCRdist pipeline. In a later analysis, each TCR beta chain was defined by its CDR3 amino acid sequence together with its V-gene family, and reads without a unique V-gene family were excluded. To address suspected cross-contamination and a sequencing artifact, a later analysis removed several hundred highly shared, low-generation-probability nucleotide sequences. In a later analysis, a clonal expansion index was calculated for each public chain from normalized within-repertoire ranks of inferred template counts. A later analysis computed generation probabilities with a VDJ recombination model fitted to out-of-frame rearrangements, and checked the results against IGoR. In a later analysis, TCR-TCR, TCR-HLA and TCR-CMV co-occurrence was scored with hypergeometric tests, and a repertoire-size bias correction was applied to TCR pairs. A later analysis estimated false discovery rates by permuting HLA or CMV assignments 20 times. In a later analysis, co-occurring TCRs were grouped using DBSCAN, and TCRdist sequence similarity was added for clustering within HLA-allele-positive subsets. Co-occurrence clustering excluded repertoires with fewer than 30,000 or more than 120,000 public chains, plus five with anomalous nucleotide sharing. Not all clones reach the TCRdb copy of this immuneACCESS table, which keeps in-frame sequences only. Checked studies attribute under half of the gap to unresolved V genes and leave the rest unexplained. V and J calls and clone size are those listed in that table; D and trimming were worked out from the DNA. The sample includes 180,000 or so clones, with 65% to 85% observed a single time. The biggest ten clones account for about 1.4% of the sample.

Concerning this clone: The antigen it binds to is not known. Base qualities are not at hand, and no much larger clone is one base apart.

The rearrangement joined TRBV29-1 to TRBJ2-1, with TRBD1 tentatively as D gene (6 bases match). This receptor was identified in a girl between 5 and 17 years old in good health and CMV-seropositive. Sequences were obtained from PBMCs. The DNA sequence is as follows: TGCAGCGCAAAGACAGGACCGGAGTTCTTC. It translates as CSAKTGPEFF.